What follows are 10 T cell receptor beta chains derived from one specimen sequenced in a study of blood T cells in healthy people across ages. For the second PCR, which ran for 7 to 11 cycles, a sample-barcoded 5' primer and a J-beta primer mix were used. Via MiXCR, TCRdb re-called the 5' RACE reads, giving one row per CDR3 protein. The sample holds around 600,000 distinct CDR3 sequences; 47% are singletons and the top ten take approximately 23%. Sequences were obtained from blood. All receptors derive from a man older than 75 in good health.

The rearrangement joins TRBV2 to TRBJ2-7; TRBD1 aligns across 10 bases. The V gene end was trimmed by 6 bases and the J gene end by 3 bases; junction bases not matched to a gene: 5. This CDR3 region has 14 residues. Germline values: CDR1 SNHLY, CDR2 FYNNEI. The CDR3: CASRGQGTYYEQYF. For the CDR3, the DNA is TGTGCCAGCAGGGGACAGGGGACCTACTACGAGCAGTACTTC.

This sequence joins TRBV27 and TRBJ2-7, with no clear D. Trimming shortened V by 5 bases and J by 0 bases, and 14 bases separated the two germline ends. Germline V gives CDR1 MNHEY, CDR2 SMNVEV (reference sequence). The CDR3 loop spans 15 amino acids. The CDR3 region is CASSRDSRSSYEQYF. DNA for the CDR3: TGTGCCAGCAGTCGAGATTCCCGAAGCTCCTACGAGCAGTACTTC.

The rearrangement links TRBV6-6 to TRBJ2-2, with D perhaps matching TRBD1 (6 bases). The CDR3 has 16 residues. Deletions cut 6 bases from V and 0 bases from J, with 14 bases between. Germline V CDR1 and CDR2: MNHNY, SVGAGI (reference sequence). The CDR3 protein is CASRGTGTSNTGELFF. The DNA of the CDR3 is TGTGCCAGCAGGGGGACCGGGACATCGAACACCGGGGAGCTGTTTTTT.

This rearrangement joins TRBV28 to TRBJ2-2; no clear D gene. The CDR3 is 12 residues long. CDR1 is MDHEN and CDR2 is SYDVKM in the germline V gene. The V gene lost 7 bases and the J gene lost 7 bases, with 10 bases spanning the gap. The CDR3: CASKVSLGELFF. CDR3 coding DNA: TGTGCCAGCAAGGTTAGCCTCGGGGAGCTGTTTTTT.

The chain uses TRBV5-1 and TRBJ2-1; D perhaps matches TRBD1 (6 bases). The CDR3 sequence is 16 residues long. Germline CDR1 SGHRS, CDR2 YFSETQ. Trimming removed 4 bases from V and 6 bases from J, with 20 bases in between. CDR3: CASSQITGKPVNEQFF. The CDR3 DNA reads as TGCGCCAGCAGCCAGATTACAGGGAAGCCGGTCAATGAGCAGTTCTTC.

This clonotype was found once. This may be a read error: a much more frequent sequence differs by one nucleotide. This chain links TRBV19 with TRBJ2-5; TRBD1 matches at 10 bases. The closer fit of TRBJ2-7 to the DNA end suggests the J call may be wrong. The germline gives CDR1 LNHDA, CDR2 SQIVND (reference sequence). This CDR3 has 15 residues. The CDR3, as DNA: TGTGCCAGTAGTCCCCGGGACAGGGGCGGATACGAGCAGTACTTC. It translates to CASSPRDRGGYEQYF.

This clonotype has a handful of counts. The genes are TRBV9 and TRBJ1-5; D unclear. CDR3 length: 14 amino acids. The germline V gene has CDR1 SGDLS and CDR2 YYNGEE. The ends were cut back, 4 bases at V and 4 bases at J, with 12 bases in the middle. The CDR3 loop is CASSPGVSNQPQHF. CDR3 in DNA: TGTGCCAGCAGCCCAGGAGTATCTAATCAGCCCCAGCATTTT.

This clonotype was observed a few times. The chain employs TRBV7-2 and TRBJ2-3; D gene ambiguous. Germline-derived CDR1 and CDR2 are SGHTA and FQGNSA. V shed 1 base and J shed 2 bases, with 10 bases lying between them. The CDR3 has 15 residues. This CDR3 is CASSLVARNTDTQYF. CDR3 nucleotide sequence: TGTGCCAGCAGCTTAGTGGCTAGAAACACAGATACGCAGTATTTT.

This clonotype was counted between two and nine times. The CDR3 region is CAISSPGQKNTDTQYF. The CDR3 bases are TGTGCCATCAGTTCTCCGGGACAGAAAAACACAGATACGCAGTATTTT. This sequence joins TRBV10-3 and TRBJ2-3, with 7 positions matching TRBD1. V gave up 5 bases and J gave up 2 bases; unmatched junction bases: 10. Germline loops: CDR1 ENHRY, CDR2 SYGVKD. The CDR3 spans 16 residues.

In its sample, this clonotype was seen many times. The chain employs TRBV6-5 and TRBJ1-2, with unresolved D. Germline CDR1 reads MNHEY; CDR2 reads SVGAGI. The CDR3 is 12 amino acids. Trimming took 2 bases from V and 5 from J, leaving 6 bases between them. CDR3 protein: CASSYSQYGYTF. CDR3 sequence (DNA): TGTGCCAGCAGTTACAGTCAGTATGGCTACACCTTC.